These 15 T cell receptor beta chains share one sample of origin, sequenced in a study of T cells after yellow fever vaccination. Using its own MiXCR run on the 5' RACE reads, TCRdb lists one record per CDR3 protein. The sample contains fewer than 500,000 distinct CDR3 sequences, roughly 20% of which appear only once. The source was PBMCs, collected before the yellow fever booster vaccination. Receptor source: a man between 18 and 35 years old who received the YFV17D yellow fever vaccine.

The genes are TRBV12-3 or TRBV12-4 and TRBJ1-5; D gene ambiguous. This CDR3 contains 15 residues. V gave up 5 bases and J gave up 0 bases, with 11 bases separating them. CDR3 region: CASSPKPYSNQPQHF. The DNA for the CDR3 is TGTGCCAGCAGTCCCAAACCGTATAGCAATCAGCCCCAGCATTTT.

This sequence joins TRBV20-1 and TRBJ1-4; D is uncertain. Trimming stripped 6 bases from V and 5 bases from J, with 4 bases between. The CDR3 length is 10 residues. Per germline, CDR1 DFQATT and CDR2 SNEGSKA (reference sequence). The CDR3 reads CSAQNEKLFF. The CDR3 coding sequence is TGCAGTGCCCAGAATGAAAAACTGTTTTTT.

The chain employs TRBV11-2 and TRBJ1-3; no clear D gene. Germline CDR1 and CDR2: SGHAT and FQNNGV. CDR3 length: 16 amino acids. The ends were cut back, 2 bases at V and 1 base at J, with 12 bases in the middle. DNA of the CDR3: TGTGCCAGCAGCTTAACAGTGTCCGGATCTGGAAACACCATATATTTT. Translated, it gives CASSLTVSGSGNTIYF. The full variable domain, with the rest looked up from reference TRBV11-2 and TRBJ1-3, is EAGVAQSPRYKIIEKRQSVAFWCNPISGHATLYWYQQILGQGPKLLIQFQNNGVVDDSQLPKDRFSAERLKGVDSTLKIQPAKLEDSAVYLCASSLTVSGSGNTIYFGEGSWLTVV.

This rearrangement joins TRBV4-1 to TRBJ1-5; 7 nucleotides agree with TRBD1. Germline CDR1 MGHRA, CDR2 YSYEKL. This CDR3 comprises 17 residues. The junction had 12 bases not matched to a gene; V was cut back by 2 bases and J by 5 bases. The CDR3 region has the DNA TGCGCCAGCAGCCAAAAGCAGAGGGGGCGCGTGGATCAGCCCCAGCATTTT. Its translation: CASSQKQRGRVDQPQHF.

This clonotype was picked up many times. The J gene is TRBJ2-1, the V gene TRBV2; D possibly corresponds to TRBD1 (6 bases). Germline V gene data show CDR1 as SNHLY and CDR2 as FYNNEI. This CDR3 region has 14 residues. V lost 4 bases to trimming and J lost 1 base, with 8 bases between them. The CDR3 region has the DNA TGTGCCAGCAGTGTCAGGGGATCCTACAATGAGCAGTTCTTC. Amino acid sequence: CASSVRGSYNEQFF. The full variable domain, rest sourced from reference TRBV2 and TRBJ2-1, is EPEVTQTPSHQVTQMGQEVILRCVPISNHLYFYWYRQILGQKVEFLVSFYNNEISEKSEIFDDQFSVERPDGSNFTLKIRSTKLEDSAMYFCASSVRGSYNEQFFGPGTRLTVL.

V gene TRBV5-5 combines with J gene TRBJ2-3; 8 positions match TRBD2. Germline CDR1 SGHKS, CDR2 YYEKEE (reference sequence). The CDR3 is made up of 15 amino acids. The junction had 5 bases not matched to a gene; V was cut back by 4 bases and J by 1 base. The DNA of the CDR3 is TGTGCCAGCAGCCCGGGGGGGGAACGCACAGATACGCAGTATTTT. Translating it yields CASSPGGERTDTQYF. The full variable domain, in which reference TRBV5-5 and TRBJ2-3 provide the parts outside the CDR3, is DAGVTQSPTHLIKTRGQQVTLRCSPISGHKSVSWYQQVLGQGPQFIFQYYEKEERGRGNFPDRFSARQFPNYSSELNVNALLLGDSALYLCASSPGGERTDTQYFGPGTRLTVL.

The chain combines TRBV12-3 or TRBV12-4 with TRBJ2-5; the D is unclear. V gave up 6 bases and J gave up 2 bases, with 10 bases separating them. The CDR3 totals 13 residues. The DNA for the CDR3 is TGTGCCAGCAGGTACAGCCAGCAAGAGACCCAGTACTTC. Encoded protein: CASRYSQQETQYF.

In its sample, this clonotype was seen once. This rearrangement joins TRBV6-2 or TRBV6-3 to TRBJ2-3; 7 nucleotides align to TRBD1. CDR3 size: 16 residues. With V trimmed by 4 bases and J by 5 bases, 12 bases remained unmatched. CDR1 is MNHEY, CDR2 SVGEGT, per germline. In DNA form, the CDR3 reads TGTGCCAGCAGTTCGCCCGGGACAGTTTCGAGAGATACGCAGTATTTT. Residues: CASSSPGTVSRDTQYF.

The chain has TRBV5-1 and TRBJ2-7; D ambiguous. Germline values: CDR1 SGHRS, CDR2 YFSETQ. The CDR3 is 15 residues long. V shed 2 bases and J shed 3 bases, with 15 bases lying between them. CDR3 coding DNA: TGCGCCAGCAGCTTAGTCGGTCTGGGGAACTACGAGCAGTACTTC. It specifies CASSLVGLGNYEQYF.

This sequence joins TRBV7-9 and TRBJ2-4, with D tentatively TRBD2 (6 bases). V was cut by 5 bases and J by 7 bases, with 12 bases left in between. Germline-derived CDR1 and CDR2 are SEHNR and FQNEAQ (reference sequence). This CDR3 spans 13 amino acids. CDR3 loop: CASSGSRGNIQYF. The CDR3 bases are TGTGCCAGCAGCGGATCACGGGGGAACATTCAGTACTTC.

In its sample, this clonotype was seen a few times. The chain recombines TRBV6-6 with TRBJ2-3; D ambiguous. Germline V gene sequence: CDR1 MNHNY, CDR2 SVGAGI (reference sequence). The CDR3 extends over 14 amino acids. V was cut by 2 bases and J by 4 bases, with 10 bases left in between. The CDR3 bases are TGTGCCAGCAGTTACACGCAGTTTGCAGATACGCAGTATTTT. Translated: CASSYTQFADTQYF.

The V and J genes are TRBV6-5 and TRBJ2-1, with D maybe TRBD1 (6 bases). Germline CDR1 is MNHEY and CDR2 is SVGAGI. The CDR3 contains 16 residues. V shed 0 bases and J shed 2 bases, with 11 bases lying between them. The CDR3: CASSYSQGSAYNEQFF. In DNA form, the CDR3 reads TGTGCCAGCAGTTACTCACAGGGATCGGCCTACAATGAGCAGTTCTTC.

This clonotype turned up a few times. This chain connects TRBV6-2 or TRBV6-3 to TRBJ1-1, with D unclear. CDR1 is MNHEY, CDR2 SVGEGT, per germline. The CDR3 consists of 13 residues. V lost 7 bases to trimming and J lost 5 bases, with 14 bases between them. This CDR3 is CASNTWVGTEAFF. The DNA for the CDR3 is TGTGCCAGCAATACGTGGGTGGGGACTGAAGCTTTCTTT.

This clonotype was picked up a small number of times. This sequence joins TRBV4-2 and TRBJ1-1, with D hard to call. Trimming pared 2 bases from V and 1 base from J, leaving 14 bases between. Germline V gene sequence: CDR1 LGHNA, CDR2 YNFKEQ. This CDR3 contains 16 residues. The CDR3 DNA sequence: TGTGCCAGCAGCCAACATGCGGCTTGGGGGAACACTGAAGCTTTCTTT. This translates into CASSQHAAWGNTEAFF.

This clonotype was counted ten times or more. This sequence joins TRBV7-2 and TRBJ2-7; D possibly uses TRBD1 or TRBD2 (5 bases each). The CDR3 has 14 residues. The germline V gene has CDR1 SGHTA and CDR2 FQGNSA. The V gene lost 1 base and the J gene lost 5 bases, with 12 bases spanning the gap. CDR3 DNA sequence: TGTGCCAGCAGCTTAGACGGGACCCTAGACGAGCAGTACTTC. This encodes CASSLDGTLDEQYF.